This T cell receptor (beta chain) was retrieved from a study of T-cell memory formation after mild COVID-19. Looking at the study overall: TCR clusters were largely donor specific. Study observations and caveats: Day 15 to 85 contractors were CD4/CD8 balanced; later expanders leaned CD4+. Contracting CD4+ clones were located mainly in CM and EM, and CD8+ clones in EMRA.

This clonotype was counted between two and nine times. Its target is unknown. TCRdb fed the 5' RACE reads into MiXCR, producing one record per CDR3 protein. The sample carries around 390,000 distinct CDR3 sequences, about 16% recorded once. Trimming stripped 7 bases from V and 4 bases from J, with 10 bases between. The CDR3 has 11 amino acids. CDR1 SQVTM and CDR2 ANQGSEA come from the germline V gene. The receptor was isolated from a man aged 18 to 30 who had mild COVID-19 (a few samples of this study predate the infection). Cell type and time point are not known. This chain uses TRBV29-1 with TRBJ1-2; D might be TRBD1 (5 bases). Material for sequencing was PBMCs or a T cell subset sorted from them (not recorded which). CDR3 sequence reads: CSADTTYGYTF. In DNA form, the CDR3 reads TGCAGCGCGGACACCACCTATGGCTACACCTTC.